This TCR beta chain was obtained from a study of ipilimumab plus nivolumab after autologous stem cell transplantation. Study-wide context: The DLBCL cohort had primary refractory and relapsed disease, with 18-month progression-free survival of roughly 86% and 30%. Regarding the study as a whole: The authors say TCR, Treg and microbiome findings warrant further study.

Comment on this clone: The antigen remains unidentified.

V shed 2 bases, J shed 10 bases, and the junction held 9 bases outside the gene matches. The germline V gene has CDR1 MNHNY and CDR2 SVGAGI (reference sequence). The CDR3 has 15 residues. Checkpoint therapy with ipilimumab 1 mg/kg began 14 to 28 days after transplant. Dosing: nivolumab 3 mg/kg IV, weeks 1, 4, 7, 10, then every two weeks to week 26. Assay used: immunoSEQ multiplex PCR; TCRdb lists only in-frame clones, some missing. The sample has tens of thousands of clones; approximately 83% are singletons. The J gene is TRBJ2-1, the V gene TRBV6-6; 9 bases are a match to TRBD2. Sequenced here: PBMCs, sampled in a trial of ipilimumab plus nivolumab as post-transplant consolidation. This receptor was identified in a male donor with diffuse large B-cell lymphoma. Written as DNA, the CDR3 is TGTGCCAGCAGTTACGGGGTAGCGGGGGTGGGAGAGCAGTTCTTC. Translation gives CASSYGVAGVGEQFF.